This T cell receptor beta chain was identified during a study of blood T cell repertoires in COVID-19. Study context: Acute and convalescent COVID-19 specimens originated in the United States, Italy and Spain. In each case, the material was cDNA or gDNA derived from T cells, B-cell-depleted T cells, or PBMCs.

Original methodology: Amplifying reference gene primers gave estimates of nucleated cell counts. Only in-frame clones appear in the TCRdb table, and some are missing; sequencing was by immunoSEQ multiplex PCR. V and J calls plus clone size are reproduced from that table; the DNA served to infer D and trimming. The sample lists about 150,000 clones, around 80% occurring once. The ends lost 5 bases at V and 6 bases at J; junction bases unmatched: 12. This CDR3 region has 17 residues. Germline CDR1 reads SGHNT; CDR2 reads YYREEE (reference sequence). Input material: peripheral blood. The chain has TRBV5-4 and TRBJ2-1; 12 nucleotides agree with TRBD2. The TCR was taken from a woman aged 50 to 60 with acute or convalescent COVID-19. DNA of the CDR3: TGTGCCAGCAGTAGTCGACTAGCGGGGGCGGGGGGCAATGAGCAGTTCTTC. Translation: CASSSRLAGAGGNEQFF.